This T cell receptor (beta chain) was sequenced in a study of low-dose radiotherapy and immunotherapy resistance in tumors. Across the whole study: Aspirin was taken orally by patients at 300 mg daily for four cycles from cycle 1 day 1.

V dropped 11 bases and J dropped 2 bases, with 19 bases sitting between them. Germline values: CDR1 LNHDA, CDR2 SQIVND (reference sequence). The CDR3 has 15 residues. Time point here: after trial treatment. Described treatment: LDRT plus nivolumab, ipilimumab, low-dose cyclophosphamide and aspirin (RACIN trial). This clonotype came up many times. With TRAV- and TRBV-specific primers, first-strand cDNA was made, covering the alpha and beta chains. TCR amplification ran 15 to 20 PCR cycles using constant-region and V-primer adapter primers. TCRdb analysed the reads with MiXCR anew, one entry per CDR3 protein. Of fewer than 110,000 distinct CDR3 sequences listed, under 25% are singletons.

The input for sequencing was PBMCs, taken after low-dose radiotherapy plus immunotherapy. The TCR sequence derives from a male donor with prostate cancer. The V call is TRBV19, the J call TRBJ1-5, with a weak D call TRBD1 (5 bases). In nucleotides, the CDR3 is TGTGCCGAAAGGGCCCGGGGGGGAGGCAATCAGCCCCAGCATTTT. This translates into CAERARGGGNQPQHF.